Given below is one T cell receptor (beta chain) in context. This clone was counted between two and nine times. Its antigen remains undetermined. Base qualities were left out, and no much larger clone turns up one base away. The High Capacity cDNA Reverse Transcription Kit was used to reverse transcribe all of the isolated RNA, meaning that expressed TCRB transcripts were what got sequenced. Deep immunoSEQ sequencing was performed on naive, central memory and regulatory T cell samples, with an average of approximately 4 million total reads per sample. Sorted cells were lysed in RLT buffer, and RNA was extracted using DNase-treated RNeasy Micro or Mini kits according to cell number. Each cell subset was processed separately to prevent cross-contamination, with patient and healthy donor samples processed together. The immunoSEQ multiplex PCR was used to amplify TCRB sequences from cDNA, generating 87-bp fragments that spanned the CDR3 region. The amplicons were sequenced using the Illumina HiSeq platform. The paper's processing steps were these. Synthetic template baselines were used to correct PCR bias computationally, reads within Hamming distance 2 were collapsed, and singletons that could not be merged were discarded. By aligning reads against IMGT, V, D and J genes, CDR3 length, and insertions or deletions at six rearrangement sites were assigned. Within each subset, clonotype counts were normalized to the number of sorted cells before true diversity and Gini coefficients were calculated with the tcR R package. The overlap coefficient, calculated on TCRB nucleotide sequences, was used to quantify repertoire sharing. As a proxy for the pre-selection repertoire, out-of-frame TCRB sequences from naive cells were analyzed. TCRdb holds this immuneACCESS table with in-frame rearrangements only. Some clones are missing; in checked studies, unresolved V genes explain under half, and the rest has no known cause. V and J calls and clone size are copied from that table; D and trimming were computed from the DNA. The sample profile shows about 360,000 clones; around 13% of them were found once. 0.017% of the sample is held by the ten biggest clonotypes.

The data were obtained in a study of beta chain features in type 1 diabetes (dated by TCRdb to the late 2010s). In terms of the full investigation: Mean age, gender distribution, total cell number and subset yield were not different between patients and healthy donors. A total of over 95,000,000 sorted cells were examined across all samples, and RNA yield correlated strongly with the number of cells per subset. The study compared the TCRB repertoires of sorted circulating CD4+ T cell subsets in recently diagnosed type 1 diabetes patients with those in matched healthy donors. Naive and central memory subsets were obtained from all 28 donors, but regulatory and stem cell-like memory subsets were isolated from only 8 patients and roughly eight healthy donors. General findings and caveats noted by the study authors: PCR may preferentially amplify shorter templates, but because patient and control samples were amplified and corrected together, any resulting skew would affect both groups equally. Naive, central memory and regulatory TCRB repertoires appeared to be more alike among patients than among healthy donors. Only small numbers of individuals were included in the HLA sub-analyses, which left unresolved whether HLA type had any influence on TCRB rearrangement. Because cDNA was sequenced instead of genomic DNA, highly expressing activated cells could be over-represented, though the groups showed no difference in activation or CD3 levels. Patients with type 1 diabetes made fewer insertions and deleted more nucleotides at VDJ recombination sites, implying thymic rearrangement abnormalities. A moderate but significant shortening of TCRB CDR3 length was observed in type 1 diabetes patients in all four CD4+ subsets.

A single peripheral blood draw of around 0.11 L on average was collected from each donor into heparinised tubes. Naive, central memory, regulatory and stem cell-like memory CD4+ T cells were sorted on a BD FACSAria II using a panel including CD45RO, CCR7, CD25, CD127, CD95 and CD27. All sorted populations exceeded 98% purity. Right away, PBMCs were isolated by Lymphoprep density gradient centrifugation and were stained directly, with no culture step. So that batch effects would be minimized, each experiment stained and sorted samples in pairs, pairing one healthy donor with one patient. As encoded in the germline V gene, CDR1 is SGHRS while CDR2 is YFSETQ. Cut back by 3 bases and 5 bases, the V and J ends lie 11 bases apart. Spanning cysteine to phenylalanine, the CDR3 consists of 13 amino acids. The read is trimmed to its CDR3 DNA, 39 bases read in frame from base 1.

The chain employs TRBV5-1 and TRBJ1-1; the D gene cannot be resolved reliably. The receptor was isolated from a man aged 18 to 30 in good health. Sequencing was done on a sample of naive CD4+ T cells from blood. The sample's cell subset or site, from its label and the paper: true naive CD4+ T cells. Here the CDR3 is given as CASSYGRSTEAFF. The nucleotides are TGCGCCAGCAGCTACGGGAGGAGTACTGAAGCTTTCTTT.